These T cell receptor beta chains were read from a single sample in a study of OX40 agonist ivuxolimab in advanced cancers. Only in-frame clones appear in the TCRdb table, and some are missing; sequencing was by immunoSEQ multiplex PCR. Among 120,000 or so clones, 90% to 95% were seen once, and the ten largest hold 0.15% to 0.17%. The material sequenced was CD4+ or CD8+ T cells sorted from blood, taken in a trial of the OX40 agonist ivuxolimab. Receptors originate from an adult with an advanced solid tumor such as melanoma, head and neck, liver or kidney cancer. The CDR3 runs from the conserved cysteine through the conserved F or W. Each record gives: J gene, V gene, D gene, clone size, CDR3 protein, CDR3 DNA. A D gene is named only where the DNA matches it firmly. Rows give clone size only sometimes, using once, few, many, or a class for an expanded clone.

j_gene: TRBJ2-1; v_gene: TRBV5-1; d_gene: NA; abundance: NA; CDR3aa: CASSLGIRDGNEQFF; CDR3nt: TGCGCCAGCAGCTTGGGAATTCGGGATGGCAATGAGCAGTTCTTC
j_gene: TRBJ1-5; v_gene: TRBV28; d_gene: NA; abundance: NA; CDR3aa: CASNDWARPQHF; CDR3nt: TGTGCCAGCAATGACTGGGCAAGGCCCCAGCATTTT
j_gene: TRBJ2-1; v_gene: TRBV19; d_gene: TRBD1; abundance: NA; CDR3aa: CASSMGQGASYNEQFF; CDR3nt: TGTGCCAGTAGTATGGGCCAGGGGGCATCCTACAATGAGCAGTTCTTC
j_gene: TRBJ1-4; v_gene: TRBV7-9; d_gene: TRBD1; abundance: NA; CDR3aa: CASSEQGIWEKLFF; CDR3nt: TGTGCCAGCAGCGAACAGGGGATTTGGGAAAAACTGTTTTTT
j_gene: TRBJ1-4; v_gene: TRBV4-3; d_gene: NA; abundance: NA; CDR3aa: CASSQGMPQGEKLFF; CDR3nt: TGCGCCAGCAGCCAAGGGATGCCACAGGGAGAAAAACTGTTTTTT
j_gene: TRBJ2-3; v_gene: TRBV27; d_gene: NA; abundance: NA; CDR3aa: CASRSGLWSSTDTQYF; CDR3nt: TGTGCCAGCAGGTCGGGACTTTGGAGTTCCACAGATACGCAGTATTTT
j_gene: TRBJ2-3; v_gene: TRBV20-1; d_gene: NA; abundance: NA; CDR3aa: CSATLVLTQYF; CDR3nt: TGCAGTGCTACCCTAGTGCTTACGCAGTATTTT
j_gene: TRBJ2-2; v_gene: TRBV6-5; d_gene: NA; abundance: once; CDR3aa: CASSPGGNTGELFF; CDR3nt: TGTGCCAGCAGTCCCGGGGGGAACACCGGGGAGCTGTTTTTT
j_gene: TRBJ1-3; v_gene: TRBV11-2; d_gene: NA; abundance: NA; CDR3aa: CASSRLGGGNTIYF; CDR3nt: TGTGCCAGCAGCCGTTTAGGGGGGGGAAACACCATATATTTT
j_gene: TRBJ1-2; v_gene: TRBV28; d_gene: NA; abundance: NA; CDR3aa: CATLRDGYTF; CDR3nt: TGTGCCACCCTCAGAGATGGCTACACCTTC
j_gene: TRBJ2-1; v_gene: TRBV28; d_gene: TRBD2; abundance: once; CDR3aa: CASSGPGGALGEQFF; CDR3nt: TGTGCCAGCAGCGGACCGGGGGGGGCCCTGGGTGAGCAGTTCTTC
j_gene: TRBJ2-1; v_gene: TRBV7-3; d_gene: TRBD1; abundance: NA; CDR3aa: CASSPNRGAHNEQFF; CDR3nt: TGTGCCAGCAGCCCGAACAGGGGAGCACACAATGAGCAGTTCTTC
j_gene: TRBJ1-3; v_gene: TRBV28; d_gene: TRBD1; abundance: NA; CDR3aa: CASSSPGTGVSGNTIYF; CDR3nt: TGTGCCAGCAGTTCCCCCGGGACAGGGGTCTCTGGAAACACCATATATTTT
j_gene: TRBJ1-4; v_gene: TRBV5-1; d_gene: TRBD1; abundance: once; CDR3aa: CASSHGQGNEKLFF; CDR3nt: TGCGCCAGCAGCCACGGACAGGGGAATGAAAAACTGTTTTTT
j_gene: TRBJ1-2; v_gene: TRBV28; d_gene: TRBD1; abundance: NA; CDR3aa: CASSPPGTGSSGYTF; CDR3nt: TGTGCCAGCAGTCCCCCCGGGACAGGGAGCTCTGGCTACACCTTC
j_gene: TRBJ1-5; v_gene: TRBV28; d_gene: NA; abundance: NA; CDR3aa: CASSLPTGLGQPQHF; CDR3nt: TGTGCCAGCAGTTTACCCACAGGATTAGGACAGCCCCAGCATTTT
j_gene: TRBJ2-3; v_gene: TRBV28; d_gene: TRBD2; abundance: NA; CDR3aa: CASSLLSKRGGTSTDTQYF; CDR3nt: TGTGCCAGCAGTTTATTATCGAAGAGGGGAGGGACTAGCACAGATACGCAGTATTTT
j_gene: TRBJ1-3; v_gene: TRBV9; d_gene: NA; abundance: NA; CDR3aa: CASSVGRAGDTIYF; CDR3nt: TGTGCCAGCAGCGTAGGCAGGGCGGGAGACACCATATATTTT
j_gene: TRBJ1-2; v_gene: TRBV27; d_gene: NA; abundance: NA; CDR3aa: CASSFRSAWGYTF; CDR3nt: TGTGCCAGCAGTTTCCGTTCCGCTTGGGGCTACACCTTC
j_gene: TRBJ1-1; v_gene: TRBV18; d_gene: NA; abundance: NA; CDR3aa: CASSPLTGGMNTEAFF; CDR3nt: TGTGCCAGCTCACCACTTACCGGAGGGATGAACACTGAAGCTTTCTTT
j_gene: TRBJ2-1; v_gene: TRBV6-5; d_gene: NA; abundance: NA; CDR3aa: CASSFSRNEQFF; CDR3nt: TGTGCCAGCAGTTTTAGCCGAAATGAGCAGTTCTTC
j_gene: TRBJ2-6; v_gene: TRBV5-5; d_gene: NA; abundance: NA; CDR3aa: CASSNTSGANVLTF; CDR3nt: TGTGCCAGCAGCAATACCTCTGGGGCCAACGTCCTGACTTTC
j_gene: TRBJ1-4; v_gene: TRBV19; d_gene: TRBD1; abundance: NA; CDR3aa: CASSTRATGNEKLFF; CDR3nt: TGTGCCAGTAGTACAAGGGCGACAGGGAATGAAAAACTGTTTTTT
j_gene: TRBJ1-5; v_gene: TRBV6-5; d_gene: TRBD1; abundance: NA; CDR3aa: CASRPQGARNQPQHF; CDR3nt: TGTGCCAGCAGACCTCAGGGGGCCCGCAATCAGCCCCAGCATTTT
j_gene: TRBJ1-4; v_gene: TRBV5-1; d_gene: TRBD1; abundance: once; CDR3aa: CASSTGKGGEEKLFF; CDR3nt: TGCGCCAGCAGCACCGGGAAAGGGGGCGAAGAAAAACTGTTTTTT
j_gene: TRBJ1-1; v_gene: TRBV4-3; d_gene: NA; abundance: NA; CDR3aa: CASSQDHVGLSAEAFF; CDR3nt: TGCGCCAGCAGCCAGGATCACGTTGGACTGAGCGCTGAAGCTTTCTTT
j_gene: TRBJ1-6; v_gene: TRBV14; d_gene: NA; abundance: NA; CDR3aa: CASSPKIHNSPLHF; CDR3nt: TGTGCCAGCAGCCCCAAGATTCATAATTCACCCCTCCACTTT